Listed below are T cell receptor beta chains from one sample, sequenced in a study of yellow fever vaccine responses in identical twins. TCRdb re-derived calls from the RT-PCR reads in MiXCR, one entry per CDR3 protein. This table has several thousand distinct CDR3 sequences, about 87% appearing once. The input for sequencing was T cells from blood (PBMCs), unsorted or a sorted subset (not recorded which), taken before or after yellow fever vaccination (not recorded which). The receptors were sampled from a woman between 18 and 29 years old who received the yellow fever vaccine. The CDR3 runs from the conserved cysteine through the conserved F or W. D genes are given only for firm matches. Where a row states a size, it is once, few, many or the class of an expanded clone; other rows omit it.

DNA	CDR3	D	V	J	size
TGCGCCAGCAGCCAAGACGGCAGCTATGGCTACACCTTC	CASSQDGSYGYTF	NA	TRBV4-1	TRBJ1-2	NA
TGTGCCAGCAGGCCGGGACTAGCGGGAGGGCCAGATACGCAGTATTTT	CASRPGLAGGPDTQYF	TRBD2	TRBV11-3	TRBJ2-3	NA
TGCAGCGTTGAAGATAGAAGCGGAAACTATGGGGAGCTGTTTTTT	CSVEDRSGNYGELFF	NA	TRBV29-1	TRBJ2-2	NA
TGCAGTGCTAGCACTAGCGGGGAAGAGACCCAGTACTTC	CSASTSGEETQYF	TRBD2	TRBV20-1	TRBJ2-5	NA
TGTGCCAGCTCACCACCGAGCAGGGGCACCTACGAGCAGTACTTC	CASSPPSRGTYEQYF	NA	TRBV18	TRBJ2-7	NA
TGTGCCAGCAGCCGTGTTTTTGGGGAAGGGATAGGCGAGCAGTACTTC	CASSRVFGEGIGEQYF	NA	TRBV11-3	TRBJ2-7	NA
TGCAGTGCTAGAGTTCCAGGGACCGGGGAGCTGTTTTTT	CSARVPGTGELFF	NA	TRBV20-1	TRBJ2-2	NA
TGTGCCAGCAGCTTAAGGGGGGGGTCCAATGAGCAGTTCTTC	CASSLRGGSNEQFF	NA	TRBV7-8	TRBJ2-1	NA
TGCGCCAGCAGTTTATCCAGGGGACAGCCCCAGCATTTT	CASSLSRGQPQHF	NA	TRBV23-1	TRBJ1-5	NA
TGTGCCAGCAGCCGGGACGGAGGAAATGAAAAACTGTTTTTT	CASSRDGGNEKLFF	NA	TRBV11-1	TRBJ1-4	NA
TGTGCCAGCAGTCTCTACATGAACACTGAAGCTTTCTTT	CASSLYMNTEAFF	NA	TRBV2	TRBJ1-1	NA
TGTGCCAGCAGCAGGACAGGAATGCTCTACGAGCAGTACTTC	CASSRTGMLYEQYF	TRBD1	TRBV6-1	TRBJ2-7	NA
TGTGCCAGCAGCCCGCGACTAGCGGGACTCACAGATACGCAGTATTTT	CASSPRLAGLTDTQYF	TRBD2	TRBV11-2	TRBJ2-3	NA
TGCAGTGCTGCCGTAGAGAATGAGCAGTTCTTC	CSAAVENEQFF	NA	TRBV20-1	TRBJ2-1	NA
TGCAGCATACCCCCCAGGGCGGGCAAGCCAGCAGATACGCAGTATTTT	CSIPPRAGKPADTQYF	NA	TRBV29-1	TRBJ2-3	NA
TGTGCCAGCTCACCCGACAGGCCTATCTCCTACGAGCAGTACTTC	CASSPDRPISYEQYF	NA	TRBV18	TRBJ2-7	NA
TGCAGCGTCGCACTAGCGGGAGGGCTCCACGAGCAGTACTTC	CSVALAGGLHEQYF	TRBD2	TRBV29-1	TRBJ2-7	NA
TGTGCCAGCAGCCCTTCTGGGGCTGGGGAGCAGTACTTC	CASSPSGAGEQYF	NA	TRBV11-2	TRBJ2-7	once
TGTGCCAGCAGTGAAAGCGGGAGTGAATACGAGCAGTACTTC	CASSESGSEYEQYF	TRBD2	TRBV2	TRBJ2-7	NA
TGTGCCAGCAGCGTGCCGGGGACGGATGTTAACTATGGCTACACCTTC	CASSVPGTDVNYGYTF	NA	TRBV9	TRBJ1-2	NA
TGTGCCAGCTCACCACAATTGGGACAGAGAAACAATGAGCAGTTCTTC	CASSPQLGQRNNEQFF	TRBD1	TRBV18	TRBJ2-1	NA
TGTGCCAGCAGTTACCGGGAGCGAACTGAAGCTTTCTTT	CASSYRERTEAFF	NA	TRBV6-5	TRBJ1-1	NA
TGCGCCAGCAGACGGGGACTAGCGGAAGAGACCCAGTACTTC	CASRRGLAEETQYF	TRBD2	TRBV5-1	TRBJ2-5	NA
TGTGCCAGCAGCTCAGGACCCGGGGGGAATGAGCAGTTCTTC	CASSSGPGGNEQFF	TRBD2	TRBV11-3	TRBJ2-1	once
TGCGCCAGCAGCTTCGGAACGGGAGGGTTTTACGAGCAGTACTTC	CASSFGTGGFYEQYF	TRBD2	TRBV5-1	TRBJ2-7	NA
TGCAGCGTCGAAGGGGGCCAGATACCCTCCTACAATGAGCAGTTCTTC	CSVEGGQIPSYNEQFF	TRBD1	TRBV29-1	TRBJ2-1	NA
TGTGCCAGCAGCTTGGCCGGAGCGGGAGGATTAGGTGAGCAGTTCTTC	CASSLAGAGGLGEQFF	TRBD2	TRBV5-4	TRBJ2-1	NA
TGCAGCGTCATTGGACAGGGGGATGTCTACGAGCAGTACTTC	CSVIGQGDVYEQYF	TRBD1	TRBV29-1	TRBJ2-7	NA
TGTGCCAGCAGCTTAGCCTCGACTAGCCCACGGACCGAGCAGTACTTC	CASSLASTSPRTEQYF	TRBD2	TRBV7-2	TRBJ2-7	NA
TGTGCCAGCAGCCAAGAAAGGGTCAGCTACGAGCAGTACTTC	CASSQERVSYEQYF	NA	TRBV3-1	TRBJ2-7	NA
TGTGCCAGCAGCCTCCAAGGTAGCGGCAAGTTGGCCTACGAGCAGTACTTC	CASSLQGSGKLAYEQYF	NA	TRBV11-2	TRBJ2-7	NA